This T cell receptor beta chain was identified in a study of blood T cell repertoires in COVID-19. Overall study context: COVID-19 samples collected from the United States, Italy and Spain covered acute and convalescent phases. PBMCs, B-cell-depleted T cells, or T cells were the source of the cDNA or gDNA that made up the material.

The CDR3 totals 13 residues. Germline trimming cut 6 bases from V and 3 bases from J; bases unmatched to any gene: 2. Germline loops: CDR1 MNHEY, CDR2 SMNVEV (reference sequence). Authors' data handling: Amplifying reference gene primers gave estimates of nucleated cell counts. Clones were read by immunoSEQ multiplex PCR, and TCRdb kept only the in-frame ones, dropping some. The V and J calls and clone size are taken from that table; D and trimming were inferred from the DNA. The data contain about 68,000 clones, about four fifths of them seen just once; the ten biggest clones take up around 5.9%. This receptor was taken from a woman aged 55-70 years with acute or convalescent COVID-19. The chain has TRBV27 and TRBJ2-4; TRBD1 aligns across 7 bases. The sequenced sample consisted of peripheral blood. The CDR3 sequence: CASSRDSKNIQYF. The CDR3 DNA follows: TGTGCCAGCAGCCGGGACAGCAAAAACATTCAGTACTTC.